This TCR beta chain was recorded in a study of CD8+ T cells in alopecia areata. Broader study findings: Affected scalp, especially in alopecia totalis/universalis, had a higher clonality than normal scalp did. Scalp repertoires also include resident alphabeta T cells from normal skin.

Extracted RNA was reverse transcribed into cDNA, the sequencing template. Some clones are missing from TCRdb's copy, which holds only in-frame ones; the method was immunoSEQ multiplex PCR. The data hold about 100,000 clones, with around 55% observed a single time. PBMC-derived CD4+ and CD8+ T cells were sorted. Only a few counts were recorded for this clone. Its antigen is not known. This CDR3 comprises 15 residues. Germline-derived CDR1 and CDR2 are MNHEY and SVGAGI. J was trimmed by 5 bases and V by 5 bases; bases with no gene match: 5. The receptor's source is a human donor in good health. The sequenced material came from CD8+ T cells sorted from blood. The V and J genes are TRBV6-5 and TRBJ2-2; 10 nucleotides match TRBD1. The CDR3 region is CASSGGTGDTGELFF. The CDR3 nucleotides are TGTGCCAGCAGTGGTGGGACAGGGGATACCGGGGAGCTGTTTTTT.